Following are 19 T cell receptor beta chains from one sample sequenced in a study of blood T cell repertoires in COVID-19. Using immunoSEQ multiplex PCR, the repertoire was profiled, and TCRdb retains in-frame clones only, with some absent. The top ten clones hold around 8.1% of a sample with about 160,000 clones, about three quarters of them seen once. The specimen sequenced was peripheral blood. The receptors stem from a man between 60 and 70 years old with acute or convalescent COVID-19.

V usage is TRBV19 and J usage is TRBJ1-1; 7 nucleotides agree with TRBD1. The CDR3 consists of 15 residues. V lost 5 bases to trimming and J lost 1 base; unmatched junction nucleotides: 7. Per the germline V gene, CDR1 is LNHDA and CDR2 is SQIVND (reference sequence). Here the CDR3 reads CASSAWTGRNTEAFF. The CDR3 DNA reads TGTGCCAGTAGTGCCTGGACAGGTCGGAACACTGAAGCTTTCTTT.

The rearrangement joins TRBV6-6 to TRBJ2-3; 7 bases agree with TRBD1. The ends lost 4 bases at V and 5 bases at J; junction bases unmatched: 6. The CDR3 totals 14 residues. Germline V gene data show CDR1 as MNHNY and CDR2 as SVGAGI (reference sequence). The CDR3 spells CASSSRTGQDTQYF. CDR3 sequence (DNA): TGTGCCAGCAGTTCGCGGACAGGCCAAGATACGCAGTATTTT.

The chain carries TRBV29-1 and TRBJ1-2; TRBD1 matches 8 bases. The CDR3 loop spans 14 amino acids. V was pared by 7 bases and J by 0 bases, with 7 bases of the junction left unmatched. Germline CDR1 reads SQVTM; CDR2 reads ANQGSEA. This CDR3 is CSALQGESNYGYTF. CDR3 bases: TGCAGCGCCCTACAGGGGGAATCTAACTATGGCTACACCTTC.

The rearrangement links TRBV5-1 to TRBJ2-7; maybe TRBD2 (5 bases). V was shortened by 1 base and J by 5 bases, with 13 bases between the two germline ends. CDR1 SGHRS and CDR2 YFSETQ come from the germline V gene. CDR3 size: 14 residues. CDR3 protein: CASSLQRPGDEQYF. CDR3 coding DNA: TGCGCCAGCAGCTTGCAGCGGCCCGGGGACGAGCAGTACTTC.

CDR3 region: CASSFGGEDYEQYF. In DNA form, the CDR3 reads TGTGCCAGCAGCTTTGGGGGGGAAGACTACGAGCAGTACTTC. V gene TRBV11-2 combines with J gene TRBJ2-7, with 7 bases that match TRBD2. The CDR3 has 14 amino acids. Germline loops: CDR1 SGHAT, CDR2 FQNNGV. With V trimmed by 3 bases and J by 3 bases, 5 bases remained unmatched.

The rearrangement joins TRBV6-1 to TRBJ1-4, with D maybe TRBD1 (6 bases). Trimming pared 5 bases from V and 6 bases from J, leaving 13 bases between. The CDR3 is 14 residues long. CDR1 and CDR2 from the germline V gene are MNHNS and SASEGT. CDR3: CASSFRGRDEKLFF. The CDR3, as DNA: TGTGCCAGCAGTTTCAGGGGCCGGGATGAAAAACTGTTTTTT.

The rearrangement links TRBV6-2 or TRBV6-3 to TRBJ2-7; 8 nucleotides line up with TRBD1. V shed 2 bases and J 0 bases; nucleotides not matched to a gene: 3. The germline V gene has CDR1 MNHEY and CDR2 SVGEGT. The CDR3 extends over 15 amino acids. CDR3 nucleotide sequence: TGTGCCAGCAGTTACCTGACAGGGGCCTCCTACGAGCAGTACTTC. Encoded protein: CASSYLTGASYEQYF.

The rearrangement uses TRBV29-1 and TRBJ2-6; D gene ambiguous. The germline gives CDR1 SQVTM, CDR2 ANQGSEA. This CDR3 has 13 residues. The germline V and J ends were trimmed by 2 bases and 2 bases, with 4 bases remaining between them. CDR3 in amino acids: CSVELPGANVLTF. In DNA, the CDR3 is TGCAGCGTTGAACTTCCTGGGGCCAACGTCCTGACTTTC.

The V call is TRBV5-1, the J call TRBJ2-3; 11 nucleotides agree with TRBD1. V shed 1 base, J shed 1 base, and the junction held 2 bases outside the gene matches. Germline values: CDR1 SGHRS, CDR2 YFSETQ. CDR3 length: 16 residues. CDR3 sequence (DNA): TGCGCCAGCAGCTTGTGGGGACAGGGGGGCACAGATACGCAGTATTTT. Its protein product is CASSLWGQGGTDTQYF.

The chain combines TRBV6-1 with TRBJ1-5; weak D call: TRBD1 (5 bases). The germline CDR1 and CDR2 sequences are MNHNS and SASEGT. V was trimmed by 2 bases and J by 1 base, leaving 12 bases between them. The CDR3 length is 16 residues. The CDR3 sequence is CASSEPYGHSNQPQHF. The CDR3 DNA reads TGTGCCAGCAGTGAACCCTACGGACACAGCAATCAGCCCCAGCATTTT.

This clone has only one observation. This chain uses TRBV10-2 with TRBJ2-7; D is undetermined. From germline, CDR1 is WSHSY and CDR2 SAAADI. The CDR3 runs to 14 residues. V was shortened by 3 bases and J by 0 bases, with 9 bases between the two germline ends. The CDR3 DNA reads TGCGCCAGCAGTGACTTACGGAGCTCCTACGAGCAGTACTTC. Its translation: CASSDLRSSYEQYF.

V and J are TRBV30 and TRBJ1-1; no definite D call. Trimming removed 2 bases from V and 2 bases from J, with 3 bases in between. The germline V gene encodes CDR1 GTSNPN and CDR2 SVGIG (reference sequence). There are 11 residues in the CDR3. CDR3: CAWSYNTEAFF. The CDR3, as DNA: TGTGCCTGGAGTTATAACACTGAAGCTTTCTTT.

V usage is TRBV4-1 and J usage is TRBJ1-3; no clear D gene. Looked up from germline, CDR1 is MGHRA and CDR2 is YSYEKL. The V end was cut by 0 bases, the J end by 4 bases, with 13 bases between. CDR3 length: 16 residues. CDR3 loop: CASSQDLSVVGNTIYF. The DNA for the CDR3 is TGCGCCAGCAGCCAAGATCTTTCGGTGGTCGGAAACACCATATATTTT.

The V and J genes are TRBV7-3 and TRBJ1-2, with 7 positions matching TRBD1. Per the germline V gene, CDR1 is SGHTA and CDR2 is FQGTGA. CDR3 length equals 15 residues. V shed 5 bases and J 4 bases; nucleotides not matched to a gene: 10. The CDR3 sequence is CASSLREGAVYGYTF. The CDR3 DNA follows: TGTGCCAGCAGCCTCCGGGAGGGGGCTGTCTATGGCTACACCTTC.

The chain joins TRBV11-2 to TRBJ1-2, with 9 bases lining up with TRBD1. This CDR3 spans 12 amino acids. Germline CDR1 reads SGHAT; CDR2 reads FQNNGV. Trimming at V came to 5 bases and at J to 8 bases, leaving 3 bases not matched to a gene. CDR3 sequence (DNA): TGTGCCAGCAGCCGGACAGGGGAAGGCTACACCTTC. Residues: CASSRTGEGYTF. The variable domain in full, with the rest retrieved from reference TRBV11-2 and TRBJ1-2, is EAGVAQSPRYKIIEKRQSVAFWCNPISGHATLYWYQQILGQGPKLLIQFQNNGVVDDSQLPKDRFSAERLKGVDSTLKIQPAKLEDSAVYLCASSRTGEGYTFGSGTRLTVV.

The J gene is TRBJ1-3, the V gene TRBV25-1; 9 nucleotides match TRBD1. CDR1 is MGHDK, CDR2 SYGVNS, per germline. The CDR3 length is 16 residues. The trim removed 2 bases at V and 3 bases at J, leaving 5 bases unmatched. The CDR3 bases are TGTGCCAGCAGTGAACCGGGACAGGGACGTGGAAACACCATATATTTT. Translating gives CASSEPGQGRGNTIYF.

The V and J genes are TRBV29-1 and TRBJ2-5; TRBD2 matches at 7 bases. The CDR3 has 13 residues. Germline V CDR1 and CDR2: SQVTM, ANQGSEA. Losses at the gene ends were 3 bases for V and 3 bases for J; bases not matched to a gene: 4. CDR3 sequence: CSVELGGKETQYF. CDR3 sequence (DNA): TGCAGCGTTGAGTTGGGGGGGAAAGAGACCCAGTACTTC.

This sequence joins TRBV2 and TRBJ1-6, with a possible D match to TRBD1 (6 bases). CDR3 length equals 17 residues. The V gene's germline CDR1 is SNHLY and CDR2 FYNNEI. V was cut by 5 bases and J by 3 bases, with 17 bases left in between. CDR3 in amino acids: CASSPGGSRGYNSPLHF. The CDR3, as DNA: TGTGCCAGCAGTCCTGGTGGGAGCAGGGGCTATAATTCACCCCTCCACTTT.

As concerns this clone: This specimen includes other DNA sequences encoding the same CDR3. This chain connects TRBV24-1 to TRBJ2-3, with a tentative D call TRBD1 (5 bases). The V gene's germline CDR1 is KGHDR and CDR2 SFDVKD. Trimming took off 0 bases at V and 1 base at J, with 7 bases between the two ends. This CDR3 is built from 15 residues. The CDR3, as DNA: TGTGCCACCAGTGATTTGACAGGCGGCACAGATACGCAGTATTTT. Translated, it gives CATSDLTGGTDTQYF.